Sequencing of this T cell receptor (beta chain) was carried out in a study of cytomegalovirus exposure and HLA in healthy donors. Whole-study results and caveats: The analysis excluded some indistinguishable V segments, including TRBV6-2 and TRBV6-3.

The PCR ran on 60 Vbeta and 13 Jbeta primers. Produced via immunoSEQ multiplex PCR; TCRdb's table is partial and in-frame only. The sample carries some 100,000 clones, over 70% recorded once. Turning to this clone: Its antigen is not known.

The junction had 4 bases not matched to a gene; V was cut back by 5 bases and J by 1 base. This CDR3 is built from 15 residues. The germline gives CDR1 SEHNR, CDR2 FQNEAQ (reference sequence). This TCR came from a woman aged 50 to 60 in good health and CMV-seropositive. Sequencing used PBMCs. The genes are TRBV7-9 and TRBJ2-2; 7 nucleotides match TRBD2. CDR3 nucleotides: TGTGCCAGCAGCGAAGCGGGAAAGAACACCGGGGAGCTGTTTTTT. This sequence encodes CASSEAGKNTGELFF.